The present T cell receptor (beta chain) was sequenced within a study of shared clonotypes between healthy human individuals. Comment on this clone: Its antigen is still unknown.

In the original analysis: There were no quality scores in the junction-only immunoSEQ sequences, so filtering differed. Using immunoSEQ multiplex PCR, the repertoire was profiled, and TCRdb retains in-frame clones only, with some absent. That table is the source of V, J and clone size, and D and trimming were worked out from the DNA. The sample consists of about 2.3 million clones, 85% to 95% of them appearing once. Study findings and constraints: Roughly 5.3% of naive CD4 clonotypes were common to a handful of donors.

The sequenced sample consisted of naive CD4+ T cells from PBMCs. Subset: CD45RA+ positively selected. This sequence was found in a man younger than 35 in good health. Some clones in this sample may be carry-over from other donors' samples.

CDR3 coding DNA: TGTGCCAGCAGCTTCGCAAGCTCCTACAATGAGCAGTTCTTC. It translates to CASSFASSYNEQFF. The rearrangement uses TRBV11-2 and TRBJ2-1; D unresolved. Germline CDR1 and CDR2: SGHAT and FQNNGV. The V end was cut by 3 bases, the J end by 0 bases, with 6 bases between. The CDR3 is 14 amino acids.